This TCR beta chain was recorded in a study of T cell responses to AZD1222 COVID-19 vaccine. General study findings and limits: Repertoires were collected only later (after the peak T cell response had occurred).

This clone was seen more than once but under ten times. Its specificity is not known. Sequencing was performed with immunoSEQ multiplex PCR; in TCRdb, only in-frame clones are kept and a portion is missing. This table has approximately 73,000 clones, 82% appearing once. This CDR3 contains 15 residues. Trimming pared 5 bases from V and 2 bases from J, leaving 16 bases between. Germline V gene data show CDR1 as SEHNR and CDR2 as FQNEAQ (reference sequence). The sequences come from peripheral blood, collected on day 0 of AZD1222 vaccination. The sequence was collected from an adult in good health. This chain joins TRBV7-9 and TRBJ2-7; D may be TRBD2 (5 bases). The CDR3 bases are TGTGCCAGCAGCCCGGGGTCCCGAAAAACCTACGAGCAGTACTTC. This sequence encodes CASSPGSRKTYEQYF.